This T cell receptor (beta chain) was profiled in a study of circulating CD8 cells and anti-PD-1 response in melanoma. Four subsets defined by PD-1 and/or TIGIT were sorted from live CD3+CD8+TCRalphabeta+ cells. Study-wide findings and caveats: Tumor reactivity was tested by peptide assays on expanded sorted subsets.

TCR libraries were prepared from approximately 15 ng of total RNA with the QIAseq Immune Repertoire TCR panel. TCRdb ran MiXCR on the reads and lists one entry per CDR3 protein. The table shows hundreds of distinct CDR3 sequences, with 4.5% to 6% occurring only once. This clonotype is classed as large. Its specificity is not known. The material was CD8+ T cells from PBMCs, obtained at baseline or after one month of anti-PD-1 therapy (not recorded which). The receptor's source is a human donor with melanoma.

This CDR3 is CASSTLGQGALSYEQYF. As DNA, the CDR3 is TGTGCCAGCAGTACCTTGGGGCAGGGGGCGCTCAGCTACGAGCAGTACTTC. This chain uses TRBV28 with TRBJ2-7; 8 nucleotides align to TRBD1. The V segment lost 5 bases and the J segment 3 bases; nucleotides outside the gene matches: 15. CDR3 size: 17 residues. Germline V gene lookup returns CDR1 MDHEN and CDR2 SYDVKM.